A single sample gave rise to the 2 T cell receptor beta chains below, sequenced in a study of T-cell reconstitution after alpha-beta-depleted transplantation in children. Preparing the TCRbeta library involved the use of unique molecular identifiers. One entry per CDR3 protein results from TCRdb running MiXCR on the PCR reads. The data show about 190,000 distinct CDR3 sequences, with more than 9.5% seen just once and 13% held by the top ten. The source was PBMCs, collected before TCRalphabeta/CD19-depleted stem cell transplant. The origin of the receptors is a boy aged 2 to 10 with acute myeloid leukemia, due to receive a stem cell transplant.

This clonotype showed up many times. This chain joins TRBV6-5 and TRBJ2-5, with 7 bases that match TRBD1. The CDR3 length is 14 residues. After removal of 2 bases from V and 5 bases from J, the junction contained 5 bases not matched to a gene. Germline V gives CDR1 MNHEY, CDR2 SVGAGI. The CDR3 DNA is TGTGCCAGCAGTTACCAAGGGACAGCGGAGACCCAGTACTTC. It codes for CASSYQGTAETQYF.

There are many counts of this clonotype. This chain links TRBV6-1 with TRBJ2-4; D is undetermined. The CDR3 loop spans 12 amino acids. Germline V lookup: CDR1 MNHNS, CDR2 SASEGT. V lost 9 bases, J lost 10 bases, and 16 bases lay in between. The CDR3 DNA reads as TGTGCCAGTATATCGGAAGCTAGAATTCAGTACTTC. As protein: CASISEARIQYF.